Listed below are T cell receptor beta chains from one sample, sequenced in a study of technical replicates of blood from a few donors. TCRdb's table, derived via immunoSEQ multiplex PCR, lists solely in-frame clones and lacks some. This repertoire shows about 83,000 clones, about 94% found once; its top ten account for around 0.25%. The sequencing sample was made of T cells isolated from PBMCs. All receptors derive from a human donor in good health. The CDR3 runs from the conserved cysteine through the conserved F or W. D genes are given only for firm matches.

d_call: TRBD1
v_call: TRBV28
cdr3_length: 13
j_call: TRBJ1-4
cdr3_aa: CASNRDRGEKLFF
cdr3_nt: TGTGCCAGCAACCGGGACAGGGGCGAAAAACTGTTTTTT

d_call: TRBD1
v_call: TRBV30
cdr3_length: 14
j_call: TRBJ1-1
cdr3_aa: CAWSAGQGEGWAFF
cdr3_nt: TGTGCCTGGAGTGCTGGACAGGGGGAAGGTTGGGCTTTCTTT

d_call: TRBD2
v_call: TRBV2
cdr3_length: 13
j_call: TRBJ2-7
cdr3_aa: CASSFAGAYEQYF
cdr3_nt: TGTGCCAGCAGTTTCGCGGGAGCCTACGAGCAGTACTTC

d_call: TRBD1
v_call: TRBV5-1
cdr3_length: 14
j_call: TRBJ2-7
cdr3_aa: CASSFGTGVGEQYF
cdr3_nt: TGCGCCAGCAGCTTCGGGACAGGGGTTGGGGAGCAGTACTTC

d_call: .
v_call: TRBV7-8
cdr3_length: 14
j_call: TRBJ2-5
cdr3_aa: CASSLGTVQETQYF
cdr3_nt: TGTGCCAGCAGCTTAGGGACAGTCCAAGAGACCCAGTACTTC

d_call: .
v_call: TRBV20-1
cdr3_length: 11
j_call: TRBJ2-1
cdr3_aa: CSARVRGEQFF
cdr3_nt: TGCAGTGCTAGAGTTCGGGGTGAGCAGTTCTTC

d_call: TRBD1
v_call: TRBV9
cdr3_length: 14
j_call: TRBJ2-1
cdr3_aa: CASSAGTGGNEQFF
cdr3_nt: TGTGCCAGCAGCGCCGGGACAGGGGGTAATGAGCAGTTCTTC

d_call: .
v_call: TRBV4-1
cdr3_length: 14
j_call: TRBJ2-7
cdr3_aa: CASSQVGTSSEQYF
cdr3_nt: TGCGCCAGCAGCCAAGTGGGTACTAGCTCCGAGCAGTACTTC

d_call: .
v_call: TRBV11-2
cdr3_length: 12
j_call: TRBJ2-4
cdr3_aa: CASSLVSDIQYF
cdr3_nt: TGTGCCAGCAGCTTAGTCAGTGACATTCAGTACTTC

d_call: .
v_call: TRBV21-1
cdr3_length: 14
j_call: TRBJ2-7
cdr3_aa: CASSRTARPSGQYF
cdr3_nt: TGTGCCAGCAGCAGGACAGCCAGACCGTCCGGGCAGTACTTC